The clone carrying this TCR beta chain was counted between two and nine times. Its cognate antigen is unknown. Germline-derived CDR1 and CDR2 are SGHRS and YFSETQ. The CDR3 extends over 15 amino acids. V was pared by 4 bases and J by 3 bases, with 5 bases of the junction left unmatched. The data derive from a study of T-cell reconstitution after alpha-beta-depleted transplantation in children. Unique molecular identifiers were incorporated during preparation of the TCRbeta library. From the PCR reads, TCRdb called clonotypes with MiXCR, one entry per CDR3 protein. The table includes some 300,000 distinct CDR3 sequences, 10% detected once. Study-level findings and limits: Approximately two months post-transplant, alpha-beta T cells reportedly originated from several hundred expanded graft clones. T-cell numbers and diversity one year post-transplant derived largely from freshly generated T cells.

The chain links TRBV5-1 to TRBJ2-2, with 8 positions matching TRBD1. The sample here was PBMCs, taken before TCRalphabeta/CD19-depleted stem cell transplant. The TCR was taken from a boy younger than two with acute myeloid leukemia, due to receive a stem cell transplant. The CDR3 bases are TGCGCCAGCAGCCCAATACAGGGGGACACCGGGGAGCTGTTTTTT. Its translation is CASSPIQGDTGELFF. The whole variable domain, remainder taken from reference TRBV5-1 and TRBJ2-2, is KAGVTQTPRYLIKTRGQQVTLSCSPISGHRSVSWYQQTPGQGLQFLFEYFSETQRNKGNFPGRFSGRQFSNSRSEMNVSTLELGDSALYLCASSPIQGDTGELFFGEGSRLTVL.